This T cell receptor beta chain emerged from a study of Ad26.COV2.S vaccination and SARS-CoV-2 variants. Study details: A COV1001 Ad26.COV2.S trial-arm participant provided the sample.

The CDR3 has 17 amino acids. Germline assignment: CDR1 LGHNA and CDR2 YNFKEQ. Trimming cost V 3 bases and J 6 bases; bases outside gene matches: 10. As for this clone: What it recognizes is unknown.

Treatment here: around 19 received Ad26.COV2.S at low or high dose, single or two shots; 5 received placebo; per-sample allocation not given. Repertoires come from day 63 after the first vaccine or placebo injection. Vaccination employed an Ad26 vector expressing the Wuhan-strain SARS-CoV-2 spike. Sequenced by immunoSEQ multiplex PCR; TCRdb stores in-frame clones only, minus some. The table lists about 330,000 clones, roughly nine tenths of them singletons. Findings of the study overall: There was reportedly substantial breadth in spike-specific CD8+ and CD4+ T cell responses after vaccination. The study found similar non-spike TCR breadth in vaccine and placebo recipients.

The chain recombines TRBV4-2 with TRBJ1-4, with 10 bases identical to TRBD1. This receptor was taken from a person aged 18-60 years who received the Ad26.COV2.S COVID-19 vaccine or a placebo. The sequencing here drew on peripheral blood, taken in a trial of Ad26.COV2.S vaccine versus placebo. CDR3 sequence: CASSQGQTGTGDEKLFF. The CDR3, as DNA: TGTGCCAGCAGCCAGGGTCAAACCGGGACAGGGGATGAAAAACTGTTTTTT.